This is a list of T cell receptor beta chains from one sample in a study of blood T cell repertoires in COVID-19. Produced via immunoSEQ multiplex PCR; TCRdb's table is partial and in-frame only. This repertoire shows about 230,000 clones, more than 75% found once; its top ten account for around 15%. Material: PBMCs or T cells enriched from blood (not recorded which). Receptors originate from a man in his late teens or twenties who had recovered from COVID-19. Both conserved end residues are part of each CDR3. A D gene is named only where the DNA matches it firmly. Size values are once, few and many counts, or a class for expanded clones, and some rows have none.

NA	NA	TRBJ1-3	TRBV2	CASSLGNTIYF	TGTGCCAGCAGTCTTGGAAACACCATATATTTT
NA	NA	TRBJ1-3	TRBV7-2	CASSQTGGGGNTIYF	TGTGCCAGCAGCCAGACCGGGGGAGGTGGAAACACCATATATTTT
TRBD2	NA	TRBJ2-1	TRBV27	CASSRLGLAALQSSYNEQFF	TGTGCCAGCAGTAGATTAGGTCTAGCGGCACTTCAAAGCTCCTACAATGAGCAGTTCTTC
NA	NA	TRBJ1-1	TRBV5-1	CASSFDESRGAGTEAFF	TGCGCCAGCAGCTTCGACGAAAGCCGGGGGGCAGGGACTGAAGCTTTCTTT
NA	few	TRBJ2-1	TRBV4-1	CASSPTGNSYNEQFF	TGCGCCAGCAGCCCTACAGGTAATTCCTACAATGAGCAGTTCTTC
NA	NA	TRBJ2-1	TRBV7-2	CASSFIGIAVDEQFF	TGTGCCAGCAGCTTCATCGGGATAGCTGTCGATGAGCAGTTCTTC
NA	NA	TRBJ2-4	TRBV4-1	CASSQDGALAKNIQYF	TGCGCCAGCAGCCAAGATGGGGCACTTGCCAAAAACATTCAGTACTTC
TRBD1	NA	TRBJ2-2	TRBV6-5	CASTQGAPGELFF	TGTGCCAGCACCCAGGGGGCCCCCGGGGAGCTGTTTTTT
NA	NA	TRBJ2-1	TRBV21-1	CASSSCRGEAPYNEQFF	TGTGCCAGCAGCTCGTGTAGGGGCGAGGCCCCCTACAATGAGCAGTTCTTC
NA	NA	TRBJ2-3	TRBV9	CASSRGGDPDTQYF	TGTGCCAGCAGCCGAGGGGGAGACCCAGATACGCAGTATTTT
NA	NA	TRBJ1-2	TRBV5-1	CASSLAKEELVAF	TGCGCCAGCAGCTTGGCTAAGGAGGAACTGGTAGCCTTC
NA	NA	TRBJ1-2	TRBV5-1	CASSFDSYGYTF	TGCGCCAGCAGCTTCGACAGCTATGGCTACACCTTC
TRBD2	NA	TRBJ2-2	TRBV3-1/TRBV3-2	CASSRSTSIPGELFF	TGTGCCAGCAGCCGCTCGACTAGCATTCCCGGGGAGCTGTTTTTT
TRBD1	NA	TRBJ1-1	TRBV28	CASSLNRGGTEAFF	TGTGCCAGCAGTTTAAACAGGGGAGGCACTGAAGCTTTCTTT
NA	NA	TRBJ1-1	TRBV4-1	CASSQAVNTEAFF	TGCGCCAGCAGCCAAGCAGTGAACACTGAAGCTTTCTTT
TRBD2	NA	TRBJ2-5	TRBV7-9	CASARTSASGETQYF	TGTGCCAGCGCAAGGACTAGCGCTAGCGGGGAGACCCAGTACTTC
TRBD2	NA	TRBJ2-5	TRBV4-2	CASSQLGTSGNQETQYF	TGTGCCAGCAGCCAATTAGGGACTAGCGGAAACCAAGAGACCCAGTACTTC
TRBD2	NA	TRBJ2-3	TRBV7-2	CASSPFPAELAGTDTQYF	TGTGCCAGCAGCCCTTTCCCCGCAGAACTAGCGGGGACAGATACGCAGTATTTT
NA	NA	TRBJ1-1	TRBV7-9	CASSLFVGNTEAFF	TGTGCCAGCAGCTTATTTGTGGGCAACACTGAAGCTTTCTTT
NA	NA	TRBJ1-5	TRBV18	CASSIGTSDQPQHF	TGTGCCAGCTCAATCGGGACATCAGATCAGCCCCAGCATTTT
NA	NA	TRBJ2-2	TRBV24-1	CATQGHENTGELFF	TGTGCCACCCAAGGACACGAGAACACCGGGGAGCTGTTTTTT
NA	NA	TRBJ1-6	TRBV6-4	CASSLTQGNSPLHF	TGTGCCAGCAGTCTTACTCAGGGTAATTCACCCCTCCACTTT